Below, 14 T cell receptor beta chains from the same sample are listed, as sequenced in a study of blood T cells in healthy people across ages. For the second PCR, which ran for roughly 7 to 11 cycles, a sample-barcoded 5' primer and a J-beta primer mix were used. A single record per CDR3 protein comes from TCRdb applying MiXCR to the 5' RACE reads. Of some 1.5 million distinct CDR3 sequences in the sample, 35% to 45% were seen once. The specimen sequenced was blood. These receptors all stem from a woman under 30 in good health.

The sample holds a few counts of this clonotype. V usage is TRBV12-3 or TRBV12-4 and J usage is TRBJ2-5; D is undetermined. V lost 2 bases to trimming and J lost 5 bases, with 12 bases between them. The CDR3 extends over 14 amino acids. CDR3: CASSLWVGAETQYF. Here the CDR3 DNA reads TGTGCCAGCAGTTTATGGGTCGGCGCCGAGACCCAGTACTTC.

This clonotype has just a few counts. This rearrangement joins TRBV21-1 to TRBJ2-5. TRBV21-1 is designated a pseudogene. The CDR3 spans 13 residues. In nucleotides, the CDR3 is TGTGCCAGCACAGAGGCGAGATTGGAGACCCAGTACTTC. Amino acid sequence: CASTEARLETQYF.

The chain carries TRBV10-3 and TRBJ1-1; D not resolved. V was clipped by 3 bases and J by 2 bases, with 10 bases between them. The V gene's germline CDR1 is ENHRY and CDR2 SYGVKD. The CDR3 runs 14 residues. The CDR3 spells CAISEPQVNTEAFF. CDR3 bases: TGTGCCATCAGTGAACCCCAGGTTAACACTGAAGCTTTCTTT.

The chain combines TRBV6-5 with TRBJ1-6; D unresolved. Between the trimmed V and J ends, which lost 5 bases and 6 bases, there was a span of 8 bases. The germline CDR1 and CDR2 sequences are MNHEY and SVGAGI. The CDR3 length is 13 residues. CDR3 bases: TGTGCCAGCAGTGAAGAGTTTAATTCACCCCTCCACTTT. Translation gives CASSEEFNSPLHF.

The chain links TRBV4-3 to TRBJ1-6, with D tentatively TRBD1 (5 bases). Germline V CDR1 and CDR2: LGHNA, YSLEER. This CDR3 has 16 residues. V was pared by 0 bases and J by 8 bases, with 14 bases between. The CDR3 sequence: CASSQDYRRYYSPLHF. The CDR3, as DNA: TGCGCCAGCAGCCAAGATTACAGGAGATATTATTCACCCCTCCACTTT.

The CDR3 sequence is CASSLGGQPANYGYTF. The CDR3 DNA reads TGTGCCAGCAGCTTAGGGGGACAGCCAGCTAACTATGGCTACACCTTC. The chain is built from TRBV7-9 and TRBJ1-2; 7 bases fit TRBD1. The germline CDR1 and CDR2 sequences are SEHNR and FQNEAQ (reference sequence). The CDR3 contains 16 residues. With V trimmed by 1 base and J by 0 bases, 5 bases remained unmatched.

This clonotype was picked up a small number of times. CDR3 coding DNA: TGCAGCGCCGGACCCGTTGGGGGCAAAAACATTCAGTACTTC. This codes for CSAGPVGGKNIQYF. The rearrangement links TRBV29-1 to TRBJ2-4, with D tentatively TRBD1 or TRBD2 (5 bases each). Trimming pared 7 bases from V and 3 bases from J, leaving 16 bases between. This CDR3 contains 14 residues. Per germline, CDR1 SQVTM and CDR2 ANQGSEA.

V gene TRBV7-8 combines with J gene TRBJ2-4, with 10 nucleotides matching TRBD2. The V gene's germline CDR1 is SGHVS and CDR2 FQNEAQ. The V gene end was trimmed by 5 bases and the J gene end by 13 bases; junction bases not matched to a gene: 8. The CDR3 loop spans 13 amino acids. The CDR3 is CASSPGLATEQYF. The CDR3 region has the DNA TGTGCCAGCAGCCCGGGACTAGCGACTGAGCAGTACTTC. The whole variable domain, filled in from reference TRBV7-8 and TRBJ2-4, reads GAGVSQSPRYKVAKRGQDVALRCDPISGHVSLFWYQQALGQGPEFLTYFQNEAQLDKSGLPSDRFFAERPEGSVSTLKIQRTQQEDSAVYLCASSPGLATEQYFGAGTRLSVL.

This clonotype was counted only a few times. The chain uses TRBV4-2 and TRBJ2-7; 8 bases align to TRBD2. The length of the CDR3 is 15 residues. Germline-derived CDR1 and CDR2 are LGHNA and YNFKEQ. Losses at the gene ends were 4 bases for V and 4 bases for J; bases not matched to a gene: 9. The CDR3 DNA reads TGTGCCAGCAGCCCTCGCCCCAGCGGGGGTTACGAGCAGTACTTC. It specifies CASSPRPSGGYEQYF.

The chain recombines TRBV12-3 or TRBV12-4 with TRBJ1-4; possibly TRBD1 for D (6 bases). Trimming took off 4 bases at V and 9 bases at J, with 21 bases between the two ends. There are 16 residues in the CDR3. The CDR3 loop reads CASSSPGHHGNQKLFF. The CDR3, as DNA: TGTGCCAGCAGTTCACCGGGACATCATGGGAACCAAAAACTGTTTTTT.

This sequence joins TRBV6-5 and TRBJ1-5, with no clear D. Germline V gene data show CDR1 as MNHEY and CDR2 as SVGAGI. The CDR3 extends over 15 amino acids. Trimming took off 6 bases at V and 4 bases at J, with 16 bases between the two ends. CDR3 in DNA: TGTGCCAGCAGGACCATACAAGGCAAAAATCAGCCCCAGCATTTT. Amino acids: CASRTIQGKNQPQHF.

CDR3 nucleotide sequence: TGTGCCAGCAGTTCCCCCCTGCGGAGTAGGGATAGCAATCAGCCCCAGCATTTT. Protein: CASSSPLRSRDSNQPQHF. This chain joins TRBV12-3 or TRBV12-4 and TRBJ1-5; D call uncertain. The length of the CDR3 is 18 residues. The V gene lost 4 bases and the J gene lost 0 bases, with 19 bases spanning the gap.

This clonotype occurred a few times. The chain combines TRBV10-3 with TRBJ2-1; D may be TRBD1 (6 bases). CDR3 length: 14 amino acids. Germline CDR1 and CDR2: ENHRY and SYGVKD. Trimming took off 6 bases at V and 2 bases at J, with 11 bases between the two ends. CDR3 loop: CAIRSGDTYNEQFF. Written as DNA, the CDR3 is TGTGCCATCAGATCAGGGGATACCTACAATGAGCAGTTCTTC.

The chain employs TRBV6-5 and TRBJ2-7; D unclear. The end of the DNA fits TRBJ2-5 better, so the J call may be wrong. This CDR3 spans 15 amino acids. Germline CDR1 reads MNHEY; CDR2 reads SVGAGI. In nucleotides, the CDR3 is TGTGCCAGCAGTTACTCGAGAGGACCCAGGGAGACCCAGTACTTC. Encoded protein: CASSYSRGPRETQYF.